Listed here are 25 T cell receptor beta chains from one sample, sequenced in a study of blood T cell repertoires in COVID-19. The assay was immunoSEQ multiplex PCR, and TCRdb's table has in-frame clones only and misses some. The table has about 80,000 clones, 82% seen once; the top ten hold less than 15%. Sequenced: peripheral blood. These receptors were obtained from a man older than 75 with acute or convalescent COVID-19.

This rearrangement joins TRBV7-9 to TRBJ1-2; no reliable D call. V lost 5 bases, J lost 5 bases, and 9 bases lay in between. Germline assignment: CDR1 SEHNR and CDR2 FQNEAQ (reference sequence). The CDR3 has 12 residues. CDR3 coding DNA: TGTGCCAGCAGCCAGGAGGGTTATGGCTACACCTTC. It yields the protein CASSQEGYGYTF.

The V gene is TRBV5-1, the J gene TRBJ2-7; 7 bases line up with TRBD1. There are 15 residues in the CDR3. J was trimmed by 3 bases and V by 0 bases; bases with no gene match: 6. Germline V gene data show CDR1 as SGHRS and CDR2 as YFSETQ. CDR3 loop: CASSLAWGQIYEQYF. The CDR3 DNA is TGCGCCAGCAGCTTGGCCTGGGGACAGATCTACGAGCAGTACTTC.

This clone appeared a few times. V usage is TRBV9 and J usage is TRBJ1-1, with D possibly matching TRBD1 (6 bases). V lost 4 bases and J 1 base, leaving 14 bases between the germline ends. CDR1 SGDLS and CDR2 YYNGEE come from the germline V gene. CDR3 length equals 15 residues. The CDR3 nucleotides read TGTGCCAGCAGCTTACGGGACATTTCGAACACTGAAGCTTTCTTT. Its translation is CASSLRDISNTEAFF.

The chain combines TRBV6-6 with TRBJ2-7; TRBD1 is a possible D gene (6 bases). Trimming stripped 6 bases from V and 0 bases from J, with 9 bases between. This CDR3 region has 13 residues. Germline V gene data show CDR1 as MNHNY and CDR2 as SVGAGI (reference sequence). The CDR3: CASRTGSSYEQYF. CDR3 nucleotide sequence: TGTGCCAGCAGAACAGGGAGCTCCTACGAGCAGTACTTC.

V and J are TRBV6-2 or TRBV6-3 and TRBJ2-1; 9 bases are a match to TRBD2. The CDR3 is 15 residues long. The V and J ends lost 0 bases and 7 bases, in that order; junction bases with no gene match: 4. CDR1 is MNHEY and CDR2 is SVGEGT in the germline V gene. CDR3 nucleotide sequence: TGTGCCAGCAGTTACTCATTAGCGGGGGTTAATGAGCAGTTCTTC. Protein sequence: CASSYSLAGVNEQFF.

This clone occurred a few times. The rearrangement links TRBV6-1 to TRBJ1-2; no clear D gene. Germline-derived CDR1 and CDR2 are MNHNS and SASEGT. This CDR3 contains 16 residues. V lost 4 bases and J 2 bases, leaving 17 bases between the germline ends. Written as DNA, the CDR3 is TGTGCCAGCAGTGCCTACCGACAATCCCAGAACTATGGCTACACCTTC. This encodes CASSAYRQSQNYGYTF.

The chain couples TRBV10-3 to TRBJ2-1, with 9 bases that match TRBD1. The length of the CDR3 is 17 residues. V lost 4 bases and J lost 2; bases outside the gene matches: 9. The germline V gene has CDR1 ENHRY and CDR2 SYGVKD. Written as DNA, the CDR3 is TGTGCCATCAGTGCCTCACAGGGGGCCGTCGCCTACAATGAGCAGTTCTTC. This gives the protein CAISASQGAVAYNEQFF.

V usage is TRBV5-6 and J usage is TRBJ2-3; D is unresolved. V gave up 2 bases and J gave up 3 bases, with 4 bases separating them. Germline V lookup: CDR1 SGHDT, CDR2 YYEEEE. This CDR3 is built from 12 residues. CDR3 bases: TGTGCCAGCAGCTTCGCGACAGATACGCAGTATTTT. The encoded protein is CASSFATDTQYF.

V is TRBV18 and J is TRBJ2-4; D may be TRBD1 (6 bases). V gave up 9 bases and J gave up 2 bases, with 11 bases separating them. Germline V lookup: CDR1 KGHSH, CDR2 LQKENI. The CDR3 has 13 amino acids. CDR3 coding DNA: TGTGCCAGACCACAGGGTCCCAAAAACATTCAGTACTTC. Protein sequence: CARPQGPKNIQYF.

This chain uses TRBV29-1 with TRBJ2-7, with 9 bases aligning to TRBD1. Per germline, CDR1 SQVTM and CDR2 ANQGSEA. V was pared by 4 bases and J by 2 bases, with 3 bases of the junction left unmatched. The CDR3 runs to 13 residues. Here the CDR3 DNA reads TGCAGCGTTGGGGGACAGGGAACCTACGAGCAGTACTTC. Translating gives CSVGGQGTYEQYF.

Here the CDR3 reads CASSSSSRDSPYEQYF. CDR3 nucleotides: TGTGCCAGCAGTTCATCAAGCCGGGACAGTCCCTACGAGCAGTACTTC. The V and J genes are TRBV6-5 and TRBJ2-7; 7 bases line up with TRBD1. This CDR3 is built from 16 residues. Germline CDR1 is MNHEY and CDR2 is SVGAGI. V lost 4 bases to trimming and J lost 2 bases; unmatched junction nucleotides: 11.

Only one count was recorded for this clone. This chain uses TRBV5-6 with TRBJ1-3; D unclear. V lost 4 bases, J lost 1 base, and 9 bases lay in between. The CDR3 is 14 residues long. The germline V gene encodes CDR1 SGHDT and CDR2 YYEEEE. CDR3 sequence: CASSQRESGNTIYF. The CDR3 region has the DNA TGTGCCAGCAGCCAAAGGGAGTCTGGAAACACCATATATTTT.

This clone was observed once. The chain uses TRBV20-1 and TRBJ1-2; D ambiguous. Germline V gives CDR1 DFQATT, CDR2 SNEGSKA (reference sequence). The V end lost 5 bases, the J end lost 3 bases, and 7 bases lay between the germline ends. This CDR3 region has 11 residues. Written as DNA, the CDR3 is TGCAGTGCTGGGCCTGACTATGGCTACACCTTC. Translated: CSAGPDYGYTF.

The chain employs TRBV5-1 and TRBJ2-5, with 7 bases fitting TRBD2. Germline CDR1 and CDR2: SGHRS and YFSETQ. The CDR3 runs 14 residues. V was clipped by 1 base and J by 5 bases; unmatched bases: 5. CDR3 nucleotide sequence: TGCGCCAGCAGCTTGAAAAGCGGGGCGGAGACCCAGTACTTC. Translated: CASSLKSGAETQYF.

V is TRBV30 and J is TRBJ1-2; TRBD1 aligns across 9 bases. Unmatched junction bases numbered 10, after V lost 4 bases and J lost 4 bases. CDR1 and CDR2 from the germline V gene are GTSNPN and SVGIG (reference sequence). CDR3 length: 15 residues. Written as DNA, the CDR3 is TGTGCCTGGATTACCTCGGGACAGGGATCCTATGGCTACACCTTC. Protein product: CAWITSGQGSYGYTF.

This chain uses TRBV6-1 with TRBJ1-2, with TRBD1 as a possible D gene (5 bases). Germline V gives CDR1 MNHNS, CDR2 SASEGT. CDR3 length equals 15 residues. The V and J ends lost 0 bases and 3 bases respectively, with 11 bases between them. The CDR3 loop reads CASSEAGRVHYGYTF. The DNA for the CDR3 is TGTGCCAGCAGTGAAGCGGGCAGGGTCCACTATGGCTACACCTTC.

This clone has just one count. The chain links TRBV6-5 to TRBJ1-1; no firm D call. The CDR3 runs to 13 residues. Germline V lookup: CDR1 MNHEY, CDR2 SVGAGI. Trimming shortened V by 5 bases and J by 2 bases, and 9 bases separated the two germline ends. The CDR3 region has the DNA TGTGCCAGCAGTACCCAGGAAAACACTGAAGCTTTCTTT. Translation: CASSTQENTEAFF.

The chain joins TRBV27 to TRBJ1-2; TRBD1 matches 8 bases. This CDR3 comprises 14 residues. Germline V lookup: CDR1 MNHEY, CDR2 SMNVEV (reference sequence). V was clipped by 5 bases and J by 4 bases; unmatched bases: 6. CDR3 residues: CASSEGRGLYGYTF. For the CDR3, the DNA is TGTGCCAGCAGTGAAGGCAGGGGGCTCTATGGCTACACCTTC.

The rearrangement links TRBV5-4 to TRBJ1-2; 10 nucleotides match TRBD1. The CDR3 extends over 17 amino acids. The J segment lost 8 bases and the V segment lost 4 bases, leaving 17 bases of the junction unmatched. Germline CDR1 SGHNT, CDR2 YYREEE (reference sequence). CDR3 residues: CASSPYPGQGFLYGYTF. The DNA of the CDR3 is TGTGCCAGCAGCCCTTATCCGGGACAGGGGTTTTTATACGGCTACACCTTC.

This chain connects TRBV10-3 to TRBJ2-3; D is possibly TRBD2 (6 bases). CDR3 length equals 15 residues. Between the trimmed V and J ends, which lost 5 bases and 6 bases, there was a span of 18 bases. CDR1 ENHRY and CDR2 SYGVKD come from the germline V gene. The chain's CDR3 is CAISLRDSNADTQYF. DNA of the CDR3: TGTGCCATCAGTCTCCGGGACTCCAATGCGGATACGCAGTATTTT.

This sequence joins TRBV5-1 and TRBJ2-7; a possible D gene is TRBD1 (6 bases). Trimming took 5 bases from V and 2 from J, leaving 11 bases between them. Germline CDR1 is SGHRS and CDR2 is YFSETQ. This CDR3 comprises 13 residues. The CDR3 sequence is CASSSGETYEQYF. CDR3 nucleotides: TGCGCCAGCAGTTCAGGGGAGACCTACGAGCAGTACTTC.

The J gene is TRBJ2-2, the V gene TRBV5-1; tentatively, D is TRBD1 (5 bases). Germline V CDR1 and CDR2: SGHRS, YFSETQ. Trimming took off 0 bases at V and 4 bases at J, with 10 bases between the two ends. This CDR3 has 15 residues. CDR3: CASSLVGQSTGELFF. The CDR3 DNA follows: TGCGCCAGCAGCTTGGTGGGGCAGAGCACCGGGGAGCTGTTTTTT.

The rearrangement joins TRBV20-1 to TRBJ2-3; TRBD1 is a possible D gene (6 bases). CDR1 DFQATT and CDR2 SNEGSKA come from the germline V gene (reference sequence). Trimming cost V 3 bases and J 5 bases, with 12 bases left between them. This CDR3 has 13 amino acids. The CDR3 DNA sequence: TGCAGTGCTAGTGACCAAGGGGGAGATACGCAGTATTTT. Amino acids: CSASDQGGDTQYF.

This clone was seen only once. The chain couples TRBV5-5 to TRBJ1-3; 8 bases are a match to TRBD1. V was clipped by 6 bases and J by 3 bases; unmatched bases: 5. The CDR3 runs 14 residues. The germline gives CDR1 SGHKS, CDR2 YYEKEE (reference sequence). The CDR3 here is CASTARGLGNTIYF. The CDR3 DNA reads as TGTGCCAGCACGGCCAGGGGGCTTGGAAACACCATATATTTT.

The CDR3 is CASSPRQGSYEQYF. As DNA, the CDR3 is TGTGCCAGCTCACCACGGCAGGGGTCCTACGAGCAGTACTTC. The chain uses TRBV18 and TRBJ2-7; a weak D match, TRBD1 (6 bases). V was clipped by 1 base and J by 1 base, with 8 bases between them. The CDR3 has 14 residues. Germline loops: CDR1 KGHSH, CDR2 LQKENI. The complete variable domain, with remaining parts taken from reference TRBV18 and TRBJ2-7, reads NAGVMQNPRHLVRRRGQEARLRCSPMKGHSHVYWYRQLPEEGLKFMVYLQKENIIDESGMPKERFSAEFPKEGPSILRIQQVVRGDSAAYFCASSPRQGSYEQYFGPGTRLTVT.